The 14 T cell receptor beta chains given below trace back to one sample, sequenced in a study of post-analysis software for immune sequencing data. Study results and limitations: Compared with controls, patients had more of about five TRBV segments, including TRBV5-6, TRBV5-1 and TRBV20-1.

Unique molecular identifiers were present in the TCR beta cDNA libraries. TCRdb reprocessed the PCR reads with MiXCR, giving one entry per CDR3 protein. The data hold approximately 770,000 distinct CDR3 sequences, with about 43% observed a single time. These TCRs are of unknown antigen specificity. Sequences were obtained from blood. Receptors were obtained from a girl between 5 and 17 years old with multiple sclerosis.

The chain carries TRBV12-3 or TRBV12-4 and TRBJ2-1; tentative D call: TRBD1 (6 bases). The ends were cut back, 4 bases at V and 9 bases at J, with 13 bases in the middle. This CDR3 is built from 13 residues. The CDR3 loop is CASSWQGLAEQFF. The CDR3 DNA reads TGTGCCAGCAGTTGGCAGGGGTTGGCTGAGCAGTTCTTC.

There are a few counts of this clonotype. The chain employs TRBV10-3 and TRBJ1-3; 8 bases align to TRBD1. The CDR3 runs to 15 residues. Germline V gene data show CDR1 as ENHRY and CDR2 as SYGVKD. The trim removed 3 bases at V and 2 bases at J, leaving 3 bases unmatched. CDR3 region: CAISEPTGAGNTIYF. CDR3 nucleotides: TGTGCCATCAGTGAACCGACAGGGGCTGGAAACACCATATATTTT.

The CDR3 protein is CASSGVGSGMKYF. DNA of the CDR3: TGTGCCAGCAGTGGCGTAGGGAGCGGGATGAAGTACTTC. The V gene is TRBV25-1, the J gene TRBJ2-5; TRBD2 matches at 7 bases. The CDR3 has 13 amino acids. V trimming: 4 bases; J trimming: 12 bases; junction bases outside the gene matches: 11. In germline, CDR1 is MGHDK, CDR2 SYGVNS.

The chain joins TRBV7-3 to TRBJ1-5; D not resolved. The germline V and J ends were trimmed by 5 bases and 9 bases, with 17 bases remaining between them. This CDR3 has 14 amino acids. The germline V gene has CDR1 SGHTA and CDR2 FQGTGA. Here the CDR3 DNA reads TGTGCCAGCAGCAAACCGTCTTCAGTAAGGCCCCAGCATTTT. Encoded protein: CASSKPSSVRPQHF.

The rearrangement links TRBV3-1 to TRBJ1-2; no clear D. With 1 base removed from V and 7 bases from J, the gap between germline ends came to 10 bases. CDR3 size: 13 residues. The germline V gene has CDR1 LGHDT and CDR2 YNNKEL (reference sequence). This chain's CDR3 is CASSQAGSGGYTF. As DNA, the CDR3 is TGTGCCAGCAGCCAAGCGGGGTCGGGTGGCTACACCTTC. The full variable domain, its missing parts supplied by reference TRBV3-1 and TRBJ1-2, is DTAVSQTPKYLVTQMGNDKSIKCEQNLGHDTMYWYKQDSKKFLKIMFSYNNKELIINETVPNRFSPKSPDKAHLNLHINSLELGDSAVYFCASSQAGSGGYTFGSGTRLTVV.

The CDR3 DNA reads TGCGCCAGCAGCCTGGGACAGGGGTCGGCTGAAGCTTTCTTT. Translation: CASSLGQGSAEAFF. The chain carries TRBV5-1 and TRBJ1-1; 10 nucleotides match TRBD1. Germline CDR1 is SGHRS and CDR2 is YFSETQ. The CDR3 is made up of 14 amino acids. J was trimmed by 6 bases and V by 4 bases; bases with no gene match: 6.

The genes are TRBV24-1 and TRBJ1-2; D not resolved. Trimming pared 1 base from V and 6 bases from J, leaving 2 bases between. The CDR3 sequence is 11 residues long. Per the germline V gene, CDR1 is KGHDR and CDR2 is SFDVKD. Here the CDR3 reads CATSDFHGYTF. CDR3 nucleotides: TGTGCCACCAGTGATTTCCATGGCTACACCTTC.

The CDR3 sequence is CASSLGPRRGRLYGYTF. CDR3 nucleotides: TGTGCCAGCAGCTTGGGGCCCCGGAGGGGGCGACTCTATGGCTACACCTTC. The gene calls are TRBV7-8 and TRBJ1-2, with 7 bases matching TRBD1. V shed 3 bases, J shed 4 bases, and the junction held 14 bases outside the gene matches. The CDR3 loop spans 17 amino acids. CDR1 and CDR2 (germline): SGHVS, FQNEAQ.

This clonotype was observed a single time. The chain recombines TRBV7-8 with TRBJ2-7; D uncertain. With the DNA end fitting TRBJ2-5 better, the J assignment may be wrong. The CDR3 runs to 16 residues. Germline V lookup: CDR1 SGHVS, CDR2 FQNEAQ. The CDR3 loop reads CASSLARLYGQETQYF. CDR3 DNA: TGTGCCAGCAGCTTAGCCAGGTTGTATGGTCAGGAGACCCAGTACTTC.

The chain couples TRBV10-3 to TRBJ2-5, with 8 bases lining up with TRBD1. Trimming cost V 7 bases and J 5 bases; bases outside gene matches: 0. CDR3 length equals 11 residues. Germline lookup yields CDR1 ENHRY and CDR2 SYGVKD. The CDR3 sequence: CAITGGETQYF. Written as DNA, the CDR3 is TGTGCCATCACAGGGGGCGAGACCCAGTACTTC.

The table lists this clonotype with a count of one. The chain recombines TRBV10-3 with TRBJ2-1; a possible D gene is TRBD2 (5 bases). The CDR3 is 16 amino acids. The germline CDR1 and CDR2 sequences are ENHRY and SYGVKD. Deletions cut 5 bases from V and 5 bases from J, with 19 bases between. CDR3 loop: CAISSSPTKYHNEQFF. As DNA, the CDR3 is TGTGCCATCAGTTCCTCCCCGACTAAGTACCACAATGAGCAGTTCTTC.

The V call is TRBV9, the J call TRBJ2-1; 7 positions agree with TRBD2. This CDR3 is built from 16 residues. With 1 base clipped from V and 2 bases from J, the junction kept 6 bases outside the gene matches. Germline CDR1 is SGDLS and CDR2 is YYNGEE. CDR3 sequence reads: CASSVSRAGAYNEQFF. As DNA, the CDR3 is TGTGCCAGCAGCGTATCGAGGGCGGGAGCCTACAATGAGCAGTTCTTC.

This clonotype was counted between two and nine times. V gene TRBV5-1 combines with J gene TRBJ2-5, with 7 bases that match TRBD1. The better agreement between TRBJ2-7 and the DNA end casts doubt on the J call. The CDR3 extends over 15 amino acids. CDR1 and CDR2 (germline): SGHRS, YFSETQ. CDR3 sequence reads: CASSLALRDSNEQYF. The CDR3 DNA is TGCGCCAGCAGCTTGGCACTACGGGACAGCAACGAGCAGTACTTC.

The V call is TRBV24-1, the J call TRBJ2-3, with 10 bases aligning to TRBD2. Germline values: CDR1 KGHDR, CDR2 SFDVKD. Germline trimming cut 1 base from V and 4 bases from J; bases unmatched to any gene: 7. The CDR3 is made up of 17 amino acids. DNA of the CDR3: TGTGCCACCAGTGATTTTTTACCTAGCGGGAGTTCAGATACGCAGTATTTT. Its translation is CATSDFLPSGSSDTQYF.